The 20 T cell receptor beta chains below come from one sample, sequenced in a study of T-cell reconstitution after alpha-beta-depleted transplantation in children. As it was prepared, the TCRbeta library received unique molecular identifiers. Via MiXCR, TCRdb re-called the PCR reads, giving one row per CDR3 protein. Among 95,000 to 150,000 distinct CDR3 sequences listed, roughly 23% were seen once. Sequencing used PBMCs, mostly from graft donor cells, obtained 180 days after TCRalphabeta/CD19-depleted stem cell transplant. These receptor sequences come from a male patient between 2 and 9 years old who had a stem cell transplant for chronic granulomatous disease, so the T cells may come from the graft donor.

This clonotype was seen a few times. The V gene is TRBV4-2, the J gene TRBJ2-7; D perhaps matches TRBD2 (5 bases). Germline CDR1 and CDR2: LGHNA and YNFKEQ. The germline V and J ends were trimmed by 2 bases and 0 bases, with 11 bases remaining between them. The CDR3 length is 15 residues. Here the CDR3 DNA reads TGTGCCAGCAGCCAACCAGAGGGAAACTCCTACGAGCAGTACTTC. It codes for CASSQPEGNSYEQYF.

There are many counts of this clonotype. This chain connects TRBV7-2 to TRBJ2-2, with D possibly TRBD2 on 6 matching bases. This CDR3 has 17 amino acids. Trimming removed 1 base from V and 7 bases from J, with 19 bases in between. Germline CDR1 and CDR2: SGHTA and FQGNSA. The CDR3 bases are TGTGCCAGCAGCTTAGGGGTTAGCGGTTTATGGAGCGGGGAGCTGTTTTTT. This sequence encodes CASSLGVSGLWSGELFF.

This clonotype showed up just a few times. The rearrangement joins TRBV18 to TRBJ1-1; D gene uncertain. The CDR3 is 13 amino acids. The V gene lost 7 bases and the J gene lost 1 base, with 10 bases spanning the gap. From germline, CDR1 is KGHSH and CDR2 LQKENI. CDR3 residues: CASYLKGNTEAFF. The DNA of the CDR3 is TGTGCCAGCTACCTCAAGGGGAACACTGAAGCTTTCTTT.

This clonotype has ten or more counts. As DNA, the CDR3 is TGCAGTGCTACTTCTAGCGGGGGTACAACGAGCACAGATACGCAGTATTTT. Translation: CSATSSGGTTSTDTQYF. The gene calls are TRBV20-1 and TRBJ2-3; 10 bases map to TRBD2. J gave up 0 bases and V 4 bases, and 10 bases lay outside the gene matches. The CDR3 length is 17 residues. Looked up from germline, CDR1 is DFQATT and CDR2 is SNEGSKA (reference sequence).

The V call is TRBV5-1, the J call TRBJ2-1, with TRBD2 as a possible D gene (5 bases). V was trimmed by 0 bases and J by 2 bases, leaving 9 bases between them. CDR3 length equals 15 residues. In germline, CDR1 is SGHRS, CDR2 YFSETQ. Written as DNA, the CDR3 is TGCGCCAGCAGCTTGGGGAGCGGTACCTACAATGAGCAGTTCTTC. This translates into CASSLGSGTYNEQFF.

This clonotype was counted at least ten times. Compared with germline, one end of the junction differs, possibly owing to a read error. The chain employs TRBV12-3 or TRBV12-4 and TRBJ2-7, with 8 bases identical to TRBD1. CDR3 length: 10 amino acids. The CDR3 is CASRGQELNF. CDR3 coding DNA: TGTGCCAGCAGGGGACAGGAGTTGAACTTC.

This clonotype was recorded once. The chain carries TRBV27 and TRBJ2-5, with D perhaps TRBD2 (6 bases). V dropped 6 bases and J dropped 1 base, with 15 bases sitting between them. The CDR3 sequence is 15 residues long. Germline CDR1 is MNHEY and CDR2 is SMNVEV (reference sequence). The CDR3 loop reads CASSLSWDFQETQYF. The CDR3 coding sequence is TGTGCCAGCAGCCTATCATGGGACTTCCAAGAGACCCAGTACTTC.

There are a few counts of this clonotype. The CDR3 DNA reads as TGTGCCAGCAGTGTTCTAACAGGGAAGACCGTCTGGGAGCAGTACTTC. Protein: CASSVLTGKTVWEQYF. The chain is built from TRBV12-3 or TRBV12-4 and TRBJ2-7; maybe TRBD1 (6 bases). V lost 5 bases and J lost 7, with 24 bases in between. The CDR3 is 16 amino acids.

This clonotype was seen at least ten times. The chain links TRBV20-1 to TRBJ2-6; D not resolved. Trimming removed 5 bases from V and 2 bases from J, with 7 bases in between. Germline values: CDR1 DFQATT, CDR2 SNEGSKA (reference sequence). The CDR3 length is 13 residues. The CDR3 DNA reads as TGCAGTGCTTCTCCACCTGGGGCCAACGTCCTGACTTTC. It translates to CSASPPGANVLTF.

The chain employs TRBV9 and TRBJ2-7, with 7 bases matching TRBD2. The CDR3 runs 14 residues. Trimming at V came to 1 base and at J to 7 bases, leaving 8 bases not matched to a gene. In germline, CDR1 is SGDLS, CDR2 YYNGEE. CDR3 coding DNA: TGTGCCAGCAGCGTATTAGCGGGCAAGGGGGAGCAGTACTTC. This encodes CASSVLAGKGEQYF.

This clonotype showed up many times. The CDR3 sequence: CSTLEGQGLAEAFF. Here the CDR3 DNA reads TGCAGCACTCTGGAGGGACAGGGGCTCGCTGAAGCTTTCTTT. The chain is built from TRBV29-1 and TRBJ1-1; TRBD1 matches at 10 bases. Trimming cost V 8 bases and J 6 bases; bases outside gene matches: 12. The germline gives CDR1 SQVTM, CDR2 ANQGSEA. This CDR3 has 14 residues. Variable domain in full (rest from reference TRBV29-1 and TRBJ1-1): SAVISQKPSRDICQRGTSLTIQCQVDSQVTMMFWYRQQPGQSLTLIATANQGSEATYESGFVIDKFPISRPNLTFSTLTVSNMSPEDSSIYLCSTLEGQGLAEAFFGQGTRLTVV.

The V and J genes are TRBV20-1 and TRBJ2-1; tentatively, D is TRBD2 (6 bases). The germline gives CDR1 DFQATT, CDR2 SNEGSKA (reference sequence). The CDR3 is 11 residues long. V lost 6 bases, J lost 8 bases, and 11 bases lay in between. In DNA form, the CDR3 reads TGCAGTGCGGAGGGGTCCGATGAGCAGTTCTTC. Amino acids: CSAEGSDEQFF.

This clonotype was seen a handful of times. The chain combines TRBV6-1 with TRBJ2-5, with D possibly being TRBD2 (5 bases). V was shortened by 5 bases and J by 1 base, with 20 bases between the two germline ends. The CDR3 extends over 17 amino acids. Germline CDR1 and CDR2: MNHNS and SASEGT. The CDR3 sequence: CASSLRSGETSQETQYF. DNA for the CDR3: TGTGCCAGCAGTCTGCGCTCTGGGGAGACATCCCAAGAGACCCAGTACTTC.

The rearrangement links TRBV5-5 to TRBJ1-1; D unclear. The CDR3 runs 13 residues. The V gene's germline CDR1 is SGHKS and CDR2 YYEKEE (reference sequence). Trimming shortened V by 3 bases and J by 6 bases, and 12 bases separated the two germline ends. CDR3 nucleotide sequence: TGTGCCAGCAGCTCTTATCTAAGGGCTGAAGCTTTCTTT. Amino acids: CASSSYLRAEAFF.

This clonotype was recorded a few times. The chain uses TRBV7-2 and TRBJ1-5, with D maybe TRBD1 (5 bases). The CDR3 contains 15 residues. Germline CDR1 reads SGHTA; CDR2 reads FQGNSA. Trimming took off 1 base at V and 5 bases at J, with 12 bases between the two ends. The CDR3: CASSLGQGGDQPQHF. The CDR3 coding sequence is TGTGCCAGCAGCTTAGGGCAGGGAGGGGATCAGCCCCAGCATTTT. Using reference TRBV7-2 and TRBJ1-5 for the parts outside the CDR3, the full variable domain is GAGVSQSPSNKVTEKGKDVELRCDPISGHTALYWYRQSLGQGLEFLIYFQGNSAPDKSGLPSDRFSAERTGGSVSTLTIQRTQQEDSAVYLCASSLGQGGDQPQHFGDGTRLSIL.

The rearrangement joins TRBV5-1 to TRBJ2-7; D is unresolved. Germline CDR1 and CDR2: SGHRS and YFSETQ. V lost 0 bases, J lost 1 base, and 11 bases lay in between. CDR3 length: 15 amino acids. For the CDR3, the DNA is TGCGCCAGCAGCTTGGATTCGGCGCTATCCTACGAGCAGTACTTC. It codes for CASSLDSALSYEQYF.

This clonotype has a count of ten or more. The CDR3 DNA sequence: TGCAGCGTTGAAGATCCGCCAAACACCGGGGAGCTGTTTTTT. Residues: CSVEDPPNTGELFF. This chain joins TRBV29-1 and TRBJ2-2; D call uncertain. Trimming took off 0 bases at V and 2 bases at J, with 7 bases between the two ends. CDR1 SQVTM and CDR2 ANQGSEA come from the germline V gene. The CDR3 consists of 14 residues.

This clonotype was found many times. The chain uses TRBV5-1 and TRBJ2-5, with D perhaps matching TRBD1 (6 bases). CDR1 and CDR2 from the germline V gene are SGHRS and YFSETQ. V gave up 0 bases and J gave up 3 bases, with 18 bases separating them. The length of the CDR3 is 17 residues. CDR3 nucleotide sequence: TGCGCCAGCAGCTTGGTCTTATCGGGACACCTAAAAGAGACCCAGTACTTC. Amino acid sequence: CASSLVLSGHLKETQYF.

The sample holds many counts of this clonotype. This sequence joins TRBV20-1 and TRBJ2-7; 8 bases are shared with TRBD2. V gave up 5 bases and J gave up 2 bases; unmatched junction bases: 11. Germline V gives CDR1 DFQATT, CDR2 SNEGSKA (reference sequence). The CDR3 has 15 residues. The CDR3 coding sequence is TGCAGTGCTGCAGATCCCTCTAGCGGGCCCTACGAGCAGTACTTC. Amino acids: CSAADPSSGPYEQYF.

This clonotype has ten or more counts. V and J are TRBV20-1 and TRBJ2-6; D is ambiguous. The CDR3 loop spans 13 amino acids. The germline V and J ends were trimmed by 6 bases and 0 bases, with 6 bases remaining between them. Germline CDR1 is DFQATT and CDR2 is SNEGSKA (reference sequence). CDR3: CSARISGANVLTF. The DNA of the CDR3 is TGCAGTGCCAGAATCTCTGGGGCCAACGTCCTGACTTTC.